The source of this T cell receptor (beta chain) is a study of cytomegalovirus exposure and HLA in healthy donors. The PCR made use of 60 Vbeta and 13 Jbeta primers. Measured with immunoSEQ multiplex PCR; TCRdb has only the in-frame clones, and not every one. The repertoire holds 40,000 to 55,000 clones, with about two thirds as singletons. This clone was seen a few times. The CDR3 has 11 amino acids. Trimming pared 6 bases from V and 9 bases from J, leaving 9 bases between. Germline values: CDR1 MNHNY, CDR2 SVGAGI (reference sequence). The receptor's source is a woman in her twenties or thirties in good health and CMV-seronegative. The chain couples TRBV6-6 to TRBJ2-1, with D possibly matching TRBD1 (5 bases). The sample was PBMCs. The CDR3 protein is CASSPQGEQFF. Here the CDR3 DNA reads TGTGCCAGCAGCCCTCAGGGTGAGCAGTTCTTC.